This T cell receptor beta chain derives from a study of T-cell memory formation after mild COVID-19. Of note for this clonotype: The antigen is not known.

V lost 4 bases, J lost 9 bases, and 23 bases lay in between. The CDR3 contains 16 residues. CDR1 is KGHDR, CDR2 SFDVKD, per germline. Study-wide points: Within pre-infection memory, some responding clones were found, suggesting cross-reactive memory joined. The CD4+ clones that contracted clustered mainly within CM and EM, and the CD8+ clones concentrated in EMRA.

With constant-segment primers, 5'RACE yielded cDNA libraries of TCR alpha and TCR beta that carried sample barcodes and UMIs. MiXCR, run by TCRdb on the 5' RACE reads, gives a single entry per CDR3 protein. The sample includes about 560,000 distinct CDR3 sequences, over 15% of them seen just once. The TCR sequence derives from an adult woman who had mild COVID-19 (a few samples of this study predate the infection). Cell type and time point are not known. Sequencing was done on a sample of PBMCs or a T cell subset sorted from them (not recorded which). The gene calls are TRBV24-1 and TRBJ1-1, with D possibly matching TRBD1 (5 bases). CDR3 residues: CATSDPAKTGTLQAFF. The CDR3 bases are TGTGCCACCAGTGACCCAGCCAAAACGGGGACCCTCCAAGCTTTCTTT.